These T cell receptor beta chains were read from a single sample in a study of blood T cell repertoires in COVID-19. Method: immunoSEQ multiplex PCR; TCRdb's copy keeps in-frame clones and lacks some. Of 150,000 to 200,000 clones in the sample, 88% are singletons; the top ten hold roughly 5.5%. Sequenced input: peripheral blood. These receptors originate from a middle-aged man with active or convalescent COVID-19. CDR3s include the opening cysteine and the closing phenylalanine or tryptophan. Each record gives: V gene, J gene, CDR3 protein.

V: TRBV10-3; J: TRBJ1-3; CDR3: CAISESSSGNTIYF
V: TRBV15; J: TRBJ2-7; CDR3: CATSRDKGTGSHEQYF
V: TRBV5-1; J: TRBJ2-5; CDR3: CASSFGGYQETQYF
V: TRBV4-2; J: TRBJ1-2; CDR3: CASSTRAGVNYGYTF
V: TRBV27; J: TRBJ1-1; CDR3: CASSHKNTEAFF
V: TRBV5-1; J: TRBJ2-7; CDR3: CASSLADVGRSSYEQYF
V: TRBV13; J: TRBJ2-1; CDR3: CASSLLAGWDEQFF
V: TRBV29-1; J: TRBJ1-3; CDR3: CSVLSGPGNTIYF
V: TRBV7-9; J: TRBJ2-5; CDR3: CASSLLASGGETQYF
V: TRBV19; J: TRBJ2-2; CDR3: CASSIQLTIPTGELFF
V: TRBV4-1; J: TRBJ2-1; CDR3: CASSQTGAIEQFF
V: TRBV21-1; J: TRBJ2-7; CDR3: CASSKEKRGSYEQYF
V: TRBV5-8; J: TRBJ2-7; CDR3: CASRRVSYEQYF
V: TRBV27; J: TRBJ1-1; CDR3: CASSLSFLNTEAFF
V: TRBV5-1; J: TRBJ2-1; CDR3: CASTPGGLAYNEQFF
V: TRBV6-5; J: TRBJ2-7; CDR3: CATLGSSYEQYF
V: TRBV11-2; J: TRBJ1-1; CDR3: CASSFGQGKNTEAFF
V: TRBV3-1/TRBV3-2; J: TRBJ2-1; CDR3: CASRLGLAGGMGHNEQFF
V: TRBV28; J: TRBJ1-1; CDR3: CASRGVNTEAFF
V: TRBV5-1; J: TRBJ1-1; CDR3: CASGDRRNTEAFF
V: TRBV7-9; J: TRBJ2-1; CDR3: CASSYTSGRTDNEQFF
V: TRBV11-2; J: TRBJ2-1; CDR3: CASSFKRDSSYNEQFF
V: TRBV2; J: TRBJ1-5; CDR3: CASREGTAGGQPQHF
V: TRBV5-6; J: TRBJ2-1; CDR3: CASSRNNEQFF
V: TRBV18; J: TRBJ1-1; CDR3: CASASDMNTEAFF
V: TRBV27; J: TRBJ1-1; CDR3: CASSPSRDREFDTEAFF
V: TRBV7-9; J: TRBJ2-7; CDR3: CASSPGGGDYEQYF